This T cell receptor (beta chain) was identified during a study of graft-versus-host responses after intestinal transplantation. Findings of the study overall: Some patients had graft-donor T cell macrochimerism. In their allografts, the ratios of graft-versus-host to host-versus-graft T cell clones were high. Investigators detected GvH clones in recipient marrow, with some emerging earlier in ileum or blood.

As regards this clone: Antigen: not known.

Germline CDR1 and CDR2: GTSNPN and SVGIG (reference sequence). V was clipped by 1 base and J by 8 bases, with 11 bases between them. The CDR3 spans 12 residues. TCRdb keeps only in-frame clones here, not all; method: immunoSEQ multiplex PCR. The table has about 15,000 clones, roughly three fifths seen once. Graft-derived tissue was subjected to processing to liberate intraepithelial and lamina propria lymphocytes. The receptor comes from a human patient who received an intestinal transplant, so some T cells may come from the graft donor. Sequenced here: ileum tissue, sampled 524 days after transplant. J is TRBJ1-2 and V is TRBV30; no reliable D call. This CDR3 reads CAWSAPSGGYTF. CDR3 DNA sequence: TGTGCCTGGAGTGCCCCCAGCGGCGGCTACACCTTC.